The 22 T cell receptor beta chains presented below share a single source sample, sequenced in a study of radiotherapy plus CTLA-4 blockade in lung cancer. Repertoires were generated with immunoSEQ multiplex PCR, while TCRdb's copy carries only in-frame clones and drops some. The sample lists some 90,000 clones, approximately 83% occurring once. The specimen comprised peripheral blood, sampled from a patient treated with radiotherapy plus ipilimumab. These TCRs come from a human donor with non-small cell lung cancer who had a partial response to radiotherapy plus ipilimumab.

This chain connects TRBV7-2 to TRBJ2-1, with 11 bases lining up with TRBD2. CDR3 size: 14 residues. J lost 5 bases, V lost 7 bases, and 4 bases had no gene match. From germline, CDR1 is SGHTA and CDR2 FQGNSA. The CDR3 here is CASKRTSGHNEQFF. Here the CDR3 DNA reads TGTGCCAGCAAACGGACTAGCGGGCACAATGAGCAGTTCTTC.

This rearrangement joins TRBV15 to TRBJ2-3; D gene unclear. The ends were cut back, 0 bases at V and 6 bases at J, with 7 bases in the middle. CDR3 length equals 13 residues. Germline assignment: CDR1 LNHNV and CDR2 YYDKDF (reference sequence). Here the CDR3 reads CATSRDERDTQYF. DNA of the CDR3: TGTGCCACCAGCAGAGATGAGAGGGATACGCAGTATTTT.

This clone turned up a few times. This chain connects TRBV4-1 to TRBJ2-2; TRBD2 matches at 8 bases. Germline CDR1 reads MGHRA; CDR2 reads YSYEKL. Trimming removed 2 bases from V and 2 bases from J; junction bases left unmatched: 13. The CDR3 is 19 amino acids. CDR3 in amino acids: CASSQPVGAGLENTGELFF. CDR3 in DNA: TGCGCCAGCAGCCAACCGGTTGGGGCGGGACTAGAAAACACCGGGGAGCTGTTTTTT.

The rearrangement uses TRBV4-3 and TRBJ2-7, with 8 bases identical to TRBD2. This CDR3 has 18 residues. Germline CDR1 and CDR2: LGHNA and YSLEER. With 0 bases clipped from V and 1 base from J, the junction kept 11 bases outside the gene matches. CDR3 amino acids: CASSQDTGGPPFSYEQYV. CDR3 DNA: TGCGCCAGCAGCCAAGATACGGGAGGGCCACCCTTTTCCTACGAGCAGTACGTC.

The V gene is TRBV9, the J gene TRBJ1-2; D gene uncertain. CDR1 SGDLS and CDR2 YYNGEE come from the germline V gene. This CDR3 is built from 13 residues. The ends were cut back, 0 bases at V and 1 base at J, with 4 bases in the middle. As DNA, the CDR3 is TGTGCCAGCAGCGTAGAATATAACTATGGCTACACCTTC. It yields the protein CASSVEYNYGYTF.

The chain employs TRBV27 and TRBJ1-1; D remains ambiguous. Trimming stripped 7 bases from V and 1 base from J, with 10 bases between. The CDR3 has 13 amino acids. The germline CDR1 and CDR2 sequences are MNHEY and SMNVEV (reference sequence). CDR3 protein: CASTRPGNTEAFF. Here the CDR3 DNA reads TGTGCCAGCACCCGTCCGGGGAACACTGAAGCTTTCTTT.

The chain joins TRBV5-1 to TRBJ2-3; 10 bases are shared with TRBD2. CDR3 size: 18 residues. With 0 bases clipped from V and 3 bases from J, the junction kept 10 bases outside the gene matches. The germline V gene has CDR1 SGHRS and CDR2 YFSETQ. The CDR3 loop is CASSLGQSSGSMTDTQYF. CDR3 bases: TGCGCCAGCAGCTTGGGACAATCTAGCGGGAGCATGACAGATACGCAGTATTTT.

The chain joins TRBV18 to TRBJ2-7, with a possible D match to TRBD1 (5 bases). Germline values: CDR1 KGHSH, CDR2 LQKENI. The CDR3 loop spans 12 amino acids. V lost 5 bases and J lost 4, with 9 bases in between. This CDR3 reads CASSAQGYEQYV. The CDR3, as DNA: TGTGCCAGCTCAGCGCAGGGATACGAGCAGTACGTC.

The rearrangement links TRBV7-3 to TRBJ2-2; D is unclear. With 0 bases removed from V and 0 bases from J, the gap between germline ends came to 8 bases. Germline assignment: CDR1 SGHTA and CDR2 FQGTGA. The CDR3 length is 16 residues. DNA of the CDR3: TGTGCCAGCAGCTTAACGCGTTCTGCGAACACCGGGGAGCTGTTTTTT. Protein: CASSLTRSANTGELFF.

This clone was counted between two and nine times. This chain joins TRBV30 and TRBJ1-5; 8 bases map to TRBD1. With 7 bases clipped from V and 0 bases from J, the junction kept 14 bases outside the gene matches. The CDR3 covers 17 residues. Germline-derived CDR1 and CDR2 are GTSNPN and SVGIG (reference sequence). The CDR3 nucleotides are TGTGCCTATCTCCCCAGGGGGCAAAGGGGTAGCAATCAGCCCCAGCATTTT. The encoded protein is CAYLPRGQRGSNQPQHF.

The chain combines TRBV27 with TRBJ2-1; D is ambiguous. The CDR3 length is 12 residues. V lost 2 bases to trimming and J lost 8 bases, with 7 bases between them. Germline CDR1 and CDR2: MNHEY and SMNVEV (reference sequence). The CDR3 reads CASSLPGHEQFF. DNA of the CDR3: TGTGCCAGCAGTTTACCAGGCCATGAGCAGTTCTTC.

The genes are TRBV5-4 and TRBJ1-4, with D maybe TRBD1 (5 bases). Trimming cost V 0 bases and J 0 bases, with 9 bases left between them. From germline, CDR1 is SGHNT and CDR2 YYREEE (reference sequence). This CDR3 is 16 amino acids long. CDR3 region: CASSLAQGATNEKLFF. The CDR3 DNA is TGTGCCAGCAGCTTGGCTCAGGGTGCAACTAATGAAAAACTGTTTTTT.

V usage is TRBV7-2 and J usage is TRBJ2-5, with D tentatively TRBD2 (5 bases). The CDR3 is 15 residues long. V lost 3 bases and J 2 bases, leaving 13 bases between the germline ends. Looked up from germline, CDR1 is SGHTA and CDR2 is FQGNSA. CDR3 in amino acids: CASSLFVGEQETQYF. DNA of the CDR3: TGTGCCAGCAGCTTGTTTGTCGGGGAGCAAGAGACCCAGTACTTC. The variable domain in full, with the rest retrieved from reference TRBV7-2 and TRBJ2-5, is GAGVSQSPSNKVTEKGKDVELRCDPISGHTALYWYRQSLGQGLEFLIYFQGNSAPDKSGLPSDRFSAERTGGSVSTLTIQRTQQEDSAVYLCASSLFVGEQETQYFGPGTRLLVL.

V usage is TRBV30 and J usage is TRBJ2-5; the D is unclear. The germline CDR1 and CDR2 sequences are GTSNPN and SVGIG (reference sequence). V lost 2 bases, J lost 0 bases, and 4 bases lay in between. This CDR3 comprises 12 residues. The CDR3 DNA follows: TGTGCCTGGAGTTTAAACCAAGAGACCCAGTACTTC. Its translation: CAWSLNQETQYF. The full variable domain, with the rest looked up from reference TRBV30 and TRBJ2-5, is SQTIHQWPATLVQPVGSPLSLECTVEGTSNPNLYWYRQAAGRGLQLLFYSVGIGQISSEVPQNLSASRPQDRQFILSSKKLLLSDSGFYLCAWSLNQETQYFGPGTRLLVL.

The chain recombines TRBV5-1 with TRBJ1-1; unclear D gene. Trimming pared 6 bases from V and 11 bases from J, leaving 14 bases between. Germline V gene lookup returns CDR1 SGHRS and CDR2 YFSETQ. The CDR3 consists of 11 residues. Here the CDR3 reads CASMGVAKAFF. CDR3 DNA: TGCGCCAGCATGGGCGTCGCGAAGGCTTTCTTT.

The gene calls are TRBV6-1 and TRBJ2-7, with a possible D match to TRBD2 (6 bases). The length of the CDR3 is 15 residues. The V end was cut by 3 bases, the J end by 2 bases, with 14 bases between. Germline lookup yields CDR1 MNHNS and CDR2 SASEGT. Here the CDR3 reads CASSDGGTPTYEQYF. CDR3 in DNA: TGTGCCAGCAGTGATGGTGGGACTCCTACCTACGAGCAGTACTTC.

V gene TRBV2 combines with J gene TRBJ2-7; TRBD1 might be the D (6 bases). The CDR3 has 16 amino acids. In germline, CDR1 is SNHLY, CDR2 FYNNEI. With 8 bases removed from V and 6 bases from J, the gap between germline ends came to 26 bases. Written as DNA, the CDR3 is TGTGCCAGCGCCGTGGACAGTTTTTTCTCTGGTGGCGAGCAGTACTTC. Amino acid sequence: CASAVDSFFSGGEQYF.

CDR3 protein: CASSRTDTTGNTIYF. The DNA of the CDR3 is TGTGCCAGTAGTAGGACAGATACTACTGGAAACACCATATATTTT. The gene calls are TRBV19 and TRBJ1-3, with D perhaps TRBD1 (6 bases). The germline V and J ends were trimmed by 4 bases and 2 bases, with 12 bases remaining between them. Per germline, CDR1 LNHDA and CDR2 SQIVND (reference sequence). The CDR3 length is 15 residues.

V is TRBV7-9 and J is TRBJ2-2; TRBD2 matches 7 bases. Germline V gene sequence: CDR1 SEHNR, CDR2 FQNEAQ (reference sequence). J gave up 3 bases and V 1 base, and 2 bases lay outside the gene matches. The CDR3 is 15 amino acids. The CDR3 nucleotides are TGTGCCAGCAGCTTAGGGACTAGAGACACCGGGGAGCTGTTTTTT. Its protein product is CASSLGTRDTGELFF.

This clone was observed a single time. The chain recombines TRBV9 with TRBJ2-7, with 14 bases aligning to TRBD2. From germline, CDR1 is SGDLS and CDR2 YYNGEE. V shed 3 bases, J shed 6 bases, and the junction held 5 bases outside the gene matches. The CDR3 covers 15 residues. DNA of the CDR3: TGTGCCAGCAGCGCCCAGGGACTAGCGGGAGCCGAGCAGTACTTC. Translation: CASSAQGLAGAEQYF.

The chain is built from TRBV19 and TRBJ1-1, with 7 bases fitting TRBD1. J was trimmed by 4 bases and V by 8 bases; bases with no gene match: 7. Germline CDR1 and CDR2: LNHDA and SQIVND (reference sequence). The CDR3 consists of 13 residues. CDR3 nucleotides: TGTGCCAGTGGAGAACAGGGGAGCACTGAAGCTTTCTTT. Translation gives CASGEQGSTEAFF.

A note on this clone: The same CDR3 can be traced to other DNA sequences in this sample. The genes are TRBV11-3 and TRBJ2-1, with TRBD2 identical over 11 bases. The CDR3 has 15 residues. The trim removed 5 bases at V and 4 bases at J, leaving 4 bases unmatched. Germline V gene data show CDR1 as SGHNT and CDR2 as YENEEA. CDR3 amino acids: CASSPGTSGYNEQFF. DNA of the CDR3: TGTGCCAGCAGCCCCGGGACTAGCGGTTACAATGAGCAGTTCTTC.